This T cell receptor beta chain was captured by sequencing in a study of siplizumab effects on memory and regulatory T cells. Study-level points and caveats: Naive T cells apparently outstripped memory cells in diversity and seemed major alloresponse contributors. Suppressive capability of dividing Tregs from siplizumab cultures went unverified. Poor capture below about 10^-5 frequency left most alloreactive clones unmapped to unstimulated subsets.

This CDR3 comprises 13 residues. Germline CDR1 reads SNHLY; CDR2 reads FYNNEI. V was cut by 4 bases and J by 2 bases, with 9 bases left in between. TCR templates, around 9.3 x 10^4 per sample, were assayed. Clones were sequenced by immunoSEQ multiplex PCR, and TCRdb holds only the in-frame ones, with some missing. The sample has about 120,000 clones, around 93% seen once; the top ten hold about 0.16%. Points on this clone: Its cognate antigen is unknown.

Specimen: non-Treg CD4+ T cells sorted from blood. The chain employs TRBV2 and TRBJ2-7; either TRBD1 or TRBD2 may fit D (5 bases each). The origin of this receptor is a human donor in good health. The CDR3 nucleotides read TGTGCCAGCAGTGGGGGACCCCCCTACGAGCAGTACTTC. Translated, it gives CASSGGPPYEQYF.